This is a list of T cell receptor beta chains from one sample in a study of glioma-infiltrating T cells after dendritic cell vaccination. Produced via immunoSEQ multiplex PCR; TCRdb's table is partial and in-frame only. The table shows around 72,000 clones, with approximately 80% occurring only once. The sequences come from blood, collected before dendritic cell vaccination. The source of these receptors is a human donor with glioblastoma. Both conserved end residues are part of each CDR3. Fields, in order: CDR3 protein, CDR3 DNA, D gene, clone size, V gene, J gene. D genes are given only for firm matches. Clone size is not always given. Where it is, it says once, few, many or a class for expanded clones.

CDR3: CATSTGGQPQHF
DNA: TGTGCCACCAGCACAGGGGGTCAGCCCCAGCATTTT
D: TRBD1
size: .
V: TRBV15
J: TRBJ1-5

CDR3: CASSNRDYNEQFF
DNA: TGCGCCAGCAGCAACAGGGACTACAATGAGCAGTTCTTC
D: .
size: .
V: TRBV4-3
J: TRBJ2-1

CDR3: CASSLGRGNTEAFF
DNA: TGTGCCAGCAGCTTGGGCAGGGGGAACACTGAAGCTTTCTTT
D: .
size: .
V: TRBV5-5
J: TRBJ1-1

CDR3: CASSLWGREGQPQHF
DNA: TGTGCCAGCAGCTTATGGGGCAGGGAAGGCCAGCCCCAGCATTTT
D: .
size: few
V: TRBV7-6
J: TRBJ1-5

CDR3: CAWSRTGVSTGELFF
DNA: TGTGCCTGGAGTCGGACAGGGGTTAGCACCGGGGAGCTGTTTTTT
D: TRBD1
size: .
V: TRBV30
J: TRBJ2-2

CDR3: CASSQDVYSNQPQHF
DNA: TGCGCCAGCAGCCAAGATGTCTACAGCAATCAGCCCCAGCATTTT
D: .
size: .
V: TRBV4-1
J: TRBJ1-5

CDR3: CASSARLAGGTDTQYF
DNA: TGTGCCAGCAGTGCGAGACTAGCGGGGGGAACAGATACGCAGTATTTT
D: TRBD2
size: .
V: TRBV27
J: TRBJ2-3

CDR3: CASSPTTQNTEAFF
DNA: TGTGCCAGCAGCCCAACGACACAGAACACTGAAGCTTTCTTT
D: .
size: .
V: TRBV2
J: TRBJ1-1

CDR3: CASSSTGVGETQYF
DNA: TGTGCCAGCAGCTCTACGGGGGTTGGTGAGACCCAGTACTTC
D: .
size: .
V: TRBV7-3
J: TRBJ2-5

CDR3: CASSLVRGTQYF
DNA: TGTGCCAGCAGCTTAGTCCGGGGTACGCAGTATTTT
D: .
size: .
V: TRBV7-2
J: TRBJ2-3

CDR3: CASSISRGDTGELFF
DNA: TGTGCCAGTAGTATATCACGGGGAGACACCGGGGAGCTGTTTTTT
D: .
size: .
V: TRBV19
J: TRBJ2-2

CDR3: CASSTTGVGTEAFF
DNA: TGTGCCAGCAGTACAACCGGGGTAGGGACTGAAGCTTTCTTT
D: .
size: .
V: TRBV6-5
J: TRBJ1-1

CDR3: CASSPQGLVGANVLTF
DNA: TGTGCCAGCAGTCCACAGGGATTAGTTGGGGCCAACGTCCTGACTTTC
D: .
size: .
V: TRBV7-9
J: TRBJ2-6

CDR3: CAISVGGEGYTF
DNA: TGTGCCATCAGTGTAGGGGGTGAGGGCTACACCTTC
D: .
size: .
V: TRBV10-3
J: TRBJ1-2

CDR3: CASSFRDRWNNSPLHF
DNA: TGCGCCAGCAGCTTCCGGGACAGGTGGAATAATTCACCCCTCCACTTT
D: TRBD1
size: .
V: TRBV5-1
J: TRBJ1-6

CDR3: CASSRSAARVFPYNSPLHF
DNA: TGTGCCAGCAGCCGTTCAGCTGCCAGGGTGTTCCCCTATAATTCACCCCTCCACTTT
D: .
size: .
V: TRBV5-6
J: TRBJ1-6

CDR3: CASSSLRDRAGEQYF
DNA: TGTGCCAGCAGCAGCCTCCGGGACAGGGCGGGCGAGCAGTACTTC
D: TRBD1
size: .
V: TRBV5-6
J: TRBJ2-7

CDR3: CASSEDRAPDTQYF
DNA: TGTGCCAGCAGCGAGGACAGGGCCCCAGATACGCAGTATTTT
D: TRBD1
size: .
V: TRBV2
J: TRBJ2-3

CDR3: CASSPQLAGDYEQYF
DNA: TGTGCCAGCAGCCCCCAGTTAGCGGGAGACTACGAGCAGTACTTC
D: TRBD2
size: few
V: TRBV4-2
J: TRBJ2-7

CDR3: CASSLEGGAIHYEQYF
DNA: TGTGCCAGCAGCTTGGAGGGTGGGGCTATCCACTACGAGCAGTACTTC
D: .
size: .
V: TRBV5-6
J: TRBJ2-7

CDR3: CASSLTGKTEAFF
DNA: TGTGCCAGCAGCTTAACAGGGAAAACTGAAGCTTTCTTT
D: .
size: .
V: TRBV7-6
J: TRBJ1-1

CDR3: CASSLGQGYEQYF
DNA: TGTGCCAGTAGTTTAGGACAGGGGTACGAGCAGTACTTC
D: TRBD1
size: few
V: TRBV19
J: TRBJ2-7

CDR3: CASSVTTEFMNTEAFF
DNA: TGCGCCAGCAGCGTGACAACTGAGTTCATGAACACTGAAGCTTTCTTT
D: .
size: .
V: TRBV23-1
J: TRBJ1-1

CDR3: CASSSSGYGTGELFF
DNA: TGTGCCAGCAGTTCAAGCGGGTATGGCACCGGGGAGCTGTTTTTT
D: .
size: .
V: TRBV2
J: TRBJ2-2

CDR3: CATQTSGEHEQYF
DNA: TGTGCCACCCAGACTAGCGGGGAACACGAGCAGTACTTC
D: TRBD2
size: few
V: TRBV2
J: TRBJ2-7

CDR3: CATSRARTSGYNEQFF
DNA: TGTGCCACCAGCAGAGCACGGACTAGCGGGTATAATGAGCAGTTCTTC
D: TRBD2
size: .
V: TRBV15
J: TRBJ2-1